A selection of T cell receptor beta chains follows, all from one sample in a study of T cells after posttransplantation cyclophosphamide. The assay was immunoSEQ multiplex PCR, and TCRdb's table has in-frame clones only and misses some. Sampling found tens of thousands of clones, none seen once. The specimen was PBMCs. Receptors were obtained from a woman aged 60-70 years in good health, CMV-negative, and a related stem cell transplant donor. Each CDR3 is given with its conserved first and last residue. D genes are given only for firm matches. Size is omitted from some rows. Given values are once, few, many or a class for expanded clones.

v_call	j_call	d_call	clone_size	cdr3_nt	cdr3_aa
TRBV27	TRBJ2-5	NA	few	TGTGCCAGCAGTTTATATGACGGGGAGACCCAGTACTTC	CASSLYDGETQYF
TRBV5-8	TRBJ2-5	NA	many	TGTGCCAGCAGTTCTAGACTGAAAGAGACCCAGTACTTC	CASSSRLKETQYF
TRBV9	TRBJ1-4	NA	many	TGTGCCAGCAGCCCCCACAGGGAACAAGGCGAAAAACTGTTTTTT	CASSPHREQGEKLFF
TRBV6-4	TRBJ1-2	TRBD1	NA	TGTGCCAGCAGAAGGGGGACAGGGGATCTTGGCTACACCTTC	CASRRGTGDLGYTF
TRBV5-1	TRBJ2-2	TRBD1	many	TGCGCCAGCAGCTTAATGACAGGGGGCAACACCGGGGAGCTGTTTTTT	CASSLMTGGNTGELFF
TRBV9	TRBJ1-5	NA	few	TGTGCCAGCAGCGTATCTGGGCTTAGCAATCAGCCCCAGCATTTT	CASSVSGLSNQPQHF
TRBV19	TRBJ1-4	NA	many	TGTGCCAGTAGTATCCGGGCAGGGGCTGAAAAACTGTTTTTT	CASSIRAGAEKLFF
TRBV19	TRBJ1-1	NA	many	TGTGCCAGTCACGTGGGGGGGCTGGGAACTGAAGCTTTCTTT	CASHVGGLGTEAFF
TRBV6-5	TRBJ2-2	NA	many	TGTGCCAGCAGCTCGCCCGACAGGTTCACCGGGGAGCTGTTTTTT	CASSSPDRFTGELFF
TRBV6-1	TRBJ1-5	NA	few	TGTGCCAGCAGACAAAACAGCAATCAGCCCCAGCATTTT	CASRQNSNQPQHF
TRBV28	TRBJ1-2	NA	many	TGTGCCAGCAGGACCCGACAGTCTGTATTCTATGGCTACACCTTC	CASRTRQSVFYGYTF
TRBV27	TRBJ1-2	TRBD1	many	TGTGCCAGTAGGACGCACAGGGGGACTAACTATGGCTACACCTTC	CASRTHRGTNYGYTF
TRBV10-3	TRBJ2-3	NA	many	TGTGCCATCAGTGAGATTCGACAGAACACAGATACGCAGTATTTT	CAISEIRQNTDTQYF
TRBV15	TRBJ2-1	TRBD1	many	TGTGCCACCAGCAGATCAGGACAGGGTTACAATGAGCAGTTCTTC	CATSRSGQGYNEQFF
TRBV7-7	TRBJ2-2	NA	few	TGTGCCAGCAGCGTTTTTGGAGGGTCCAACACCGGGGAGCTGTTTTTT	CASSVFGGSNTGELFF
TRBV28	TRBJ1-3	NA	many	TGTGCCAGCATCAGTGGGGCGGCCGGAAACACCATATATTTT	CASISGAAGNTIYF
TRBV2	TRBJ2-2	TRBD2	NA	TGTGCCAGCAGGGTGACTAGCGGGCCCACCGGGGAGCTGTTTTTT	CASRVTSGPTGELFF
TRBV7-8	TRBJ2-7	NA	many	TGTGCCAGCAGCTTAGGAGGGACAAGAGCCTACGAGCAGTACTTC	CASSLGGTRAYEQYF